This T cell receptor (beta chain) was documented in a study of blood T cell repertoires in COVID-19. In the study overall: PBMCs, B-cell-depleted T cells, or T cells were the source of the cDNA or gDNA that made up the material.

Authors' processing steps: The authors estimated nucleated cell counts from reference gene primer amplification. TCRdb keeps only in-frame clones here, not all; method: immunoSEQ multiplex PCR. For V, J and clone size, that table is used; D and trimming come from the DNA. The top ten hold 12% of the sample, which has under 100,000 clones, about four fifths seen once. V lost 10 bases and J lost 5; bases outside the gene matches: 7. The CDR3 extends over 13 amino acids. Germline V gene lookup returns CDR1 LNHNV and CDR2 YYDKDF (reference sequence). In its sample, this clone was seen once. This sequence was found in a woman aged 40-49 years with active or convalescent COVID-19. This sequence joins TRBV15 and TRBJ2-3; 9 bases match TRBD1. Specimen: peripheral blood. CDR3 region: CAINRGHGDTQYF. The CDR3, as DNA: TGTGCCATCAACAGGGGGCATGGAGATACGCAGTATTTT.